This entry describes one TCR beta chain. The source of the sample is a study of Ad26.COV2.S vaccination and SARS-CoV-2 variants. Germline CDR1 is LGHDT and CDR2 is YNNKEL (reference sequence). With 3 bases clipped from V and 4 bases from J, the junction kept 14 bases outside the gene matches. The CDR3 has 19 residues. Treatment: over 15 received Ad26.COV2.S at low or high dose, single or two shots; 5 received placebo; per-sample allocation not given. Collection of samples fell on day 63 after the first vaccine or placebo injection. Method: immunoSEQ multiplex PCR; TCRdb's copy keeps in-frame clones and lacks some. Of some 500,000 clones listed, roughly 89% are singletons.

This TCR came from a person aged 18-65 years who received the Ad26.COV2.S COVID-19 vaccine or a placebo. Sequenced here: peripheral blood, sampled in a trial of Ad26.COV2.S vaccine versus placebo. This sequence joins TRBV3-1 (or the pseudogene TRBV3-2) and TRBJ1-4; 10 nucleotides agree with TRBD1. CDR3 coding DNA: TGTGCCAGCAGCCACATACCTCTGGACAGGGGGAGACATAATGAAAAACTGTTTTTT. Protein sequence: CASSHIPLDRGRHNEKLFF.